One TCR beta chain is described in this entry. A single record per CDR3 protein comes from TCRdb applying MiXCR to the 5' RACE reads. This sample has some 120,000 distinct CDR3 sequences; about 12% occur once, and the top ten carry 16%. The time point: blood at routine non-recurrence follow-up after resection. Unsorted tumor, nontumor lung tissue or cryopreserved PBMC supplied the whole RNA. The data were obtained in a study of spatial heterogeneity in lung cancer. CDR1 is SGHRS and CDR2 is YFSETQ in the germline V gene. This CDR3 region has 14 residues. V shed 1 base and J 7 bases; nucleotides not matched to a gene: 5.

The V gene is TRBV5-1, the J gene TRBJ1-2; 9 nucleotides align to TRBD1. This sequence was found in a male donor with early-stage non-small cell lung cancer. The sequenced sample was PBMCs, obtained at follow-up. For the CDR3, the DNA is TGCGCCAGCAGCTTGAACAGGGGGCTGGCTGGCTACACCTTC. It codes for CASSLNRGLAGYTF.